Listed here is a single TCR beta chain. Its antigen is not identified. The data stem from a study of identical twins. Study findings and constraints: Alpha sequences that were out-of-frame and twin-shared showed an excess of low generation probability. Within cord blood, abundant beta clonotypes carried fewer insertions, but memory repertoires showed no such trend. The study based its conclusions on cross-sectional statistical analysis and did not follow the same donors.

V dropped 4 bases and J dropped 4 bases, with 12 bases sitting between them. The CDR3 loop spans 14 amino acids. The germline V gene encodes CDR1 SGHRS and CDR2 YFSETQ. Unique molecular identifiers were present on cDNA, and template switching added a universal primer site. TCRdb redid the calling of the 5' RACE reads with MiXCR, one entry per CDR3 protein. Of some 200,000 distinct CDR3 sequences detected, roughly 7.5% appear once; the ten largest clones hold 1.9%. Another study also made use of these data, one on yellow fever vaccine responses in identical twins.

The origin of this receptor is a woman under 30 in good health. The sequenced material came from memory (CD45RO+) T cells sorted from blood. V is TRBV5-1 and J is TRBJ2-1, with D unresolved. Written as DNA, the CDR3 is TGCGCCAGCAGCGGGCGGTTAAATTACAATGAGCAGTTCTTC. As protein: CASSGRLNYNEQFF.